This is a list of T cell receptor beta chains from one sample in a study of shared clonotypes between healthy human individuals. Clones were read by immunoSEQ multiplex PCR, and TCRdb kept only the in-frame ones, dropping some. The sample consists of roughly 520,000 clones, 90% to 96% of them appearing once. Sequencing input: naive CD4+ T cells sorted from blood. Receptors originate from a woman aged 25 to 45 in good health. Both conserved end residues are part of each CDR3. Fields, in order: CDR3 DNA, CDR3 protein, J gene, V gene, D gene, clone size. D genes are given only for firm matches. Only some rows state a clone size, as once, few, many or a class for expanded clones.

CDR3nt: TGCGCCAGCAGCCAAGATTCACGTGGGAGGGCCCAGGAGCAGTACTTC
CDR3aa: CASSQDSRGRAQEQYF
j_gene: TRBJ2-7
v_gene: TRBV4-1
d_gene: TRBD2
abundance: NA

CDR3nt: TGTGCCAGCAGCGCACGACCCGCTGTAGGCTACGAGCAGTACTTC
CDR3aa: CASSARPAVGYEQYF
j_gene: TRBJ2-7
v_gene: TRBV28
d_gene: NA
abundance: NA

CDR3nt: TGTGCCAGCAGTCCCCGATTTTGGGACACTGAAGCTTTCTTT
CDR3aa: CASSPRFWDTEAFF
j_gene: TRBJ1-1
v_gene: TRBV6-5
d_gene: NA
abundance: NA

CDR3nt: TGTGCCATCCAACTGGGGGGGGCCTACGAGCAGTACTTC
CDR3aa: CAIQLGGAYEQYF
j_gene: TRBJ2-7
v_gene: TRBV10-3
d_gene: TRBD2
abundance: NA

CDR3nt: TGTGCCAGCAGCACGACAATGCAAGGTTCTGGGGCCAACGTCCTGACTTTC
CDR3aa: CASSTTMQGSGANVLTF
j_gene: TRBJ2-6
v_gene: TRBV5-6
d_gene: NA
abundance: NA

CDR3nt: TGTGCCAGTAGTCGAGCTGGGCAGGGCCTCTCCACTGAAGCTTTCTTT
CDR3aa: CASSRAGQGLSTEAFF
j_gene: TRBJ1-1
v_gene: TRBV19
d_gene: NA
abundance: NA

CDR3nt: TGTGCCAGTACCTGGGGACTCATGAACACTGAAGCTTTCTTT
CDR3aa: CASTWGLMNTEAFF
j_gene: TRBJ1-1
v_gene: TRBV28
d_gene: NA
abundance: NA

CDR3nt: TGTGCCAGCAGCCAACTAGCTAGGAGCTCCTACGAGCAGTACTTC
CDR3aa: CASSQLARSSYEQYF
j_gene: TRBJ2-7
v_gene: TRBV14
d_gene: NA
abundance: NA

CDR3nt: TGTGCCAGCAGCCAAGAAGGCCGGCACAATGAGCAGTTCTTC
CDR3aa: CASSQEGRHNEQFF
j_gene: TRBJ2-1
v_gene: TRBV4-2
d_gene: NA
abundance: NA

CDR3nt: TGTGCCAGCAGCTTACTTAGGACAGCAGGAAATGAAAAACTGTTTTTT
CDR3aa: CASSLLRTAGNEKLFF
j_gene: TRBJ1-4
v_gene: TRBV11-2
d_gene: NA
abundance: NA

CDR3nt: TGCGCCAGCACTGGGGGGTCTTTCTCTAGCACAGATACGCAGTATTTT
CDR3aa: CASTGGSFSSTDTQYF
j_gene: TRBJ2-3
v_gene: TRBV23-1
d_gene: NA
abundance: NA

CDR3nt: TGTGCCAGCAGCTTAGGTATTGATTTCGAGCAGTACTTC
CDR3aa: CASSLGIDFEQYF
j_gene: TRBJ2-7
v_gene: TRBV11-3
d_gene: NA
abundance: NA

CDR3nt: TGTGCCAGCAGCGGGGCCTCCCAGGGGGCGAGATATGGCTACACCTTC
CDR3aa: CASSGASQGARYGYTF
j_gene: TRBJ1-2
v_gene: TRBV28
d_gene: TRBD1
abundance: NA

CDR3nt: TGTGCCAGCAGAAGCCTGTCTGGGGCCAACGTCCTGACTTTC
CDR3aa: CASRSLSGANVLTF
j_gene: TRBJ2-6
v_gene: TRBV27
d_gene: NA
abundance: NA

CDR3nt: TGTGCCAGCAGTGAAGTAGCGGGAGTGGGTGGAAATGAGCAGTTCTTC
CDR3aa: CASSEVAGVGGNEQFF
j_gene: TRBJ2-1
v_gene: TRBV2
d_gene: TRBD2
abundance: NA

CDR3nt: TGCGCCAGCAGCCAAGATCCGGACAATTTGTGGCAGCCCCAGCATTTT
CDR3aa: CASSQDPDNLWQPQHF
j_gene: TRBJ1-5
v_gene: TRBV4-1
d_gene: NA
abundance: NA

CDR3nt: TGTGCCAGCAGCCAAGTCCTCCCAATAGCCGGGAGCTACAATGAGCAGTTCTTC
CDR3aa: CASSQVLPIAGSYNEQFF
j_gene: TRBJ2-1
v_gene: TRBV14
d_gene: NA
abundance: NA

CDR3nt: TGTGCCAGCACCCCCGACACGAGTAATGAAAAACTGTTTTTT
CDR3aa: CASTPDTSNEKLFF
j_gene: TRBJ1-4
v_gene: TRBV28
d_gene: NA
abundance: NA

CDR3nt: TGTGCCAGCAGCGTAGCGCCAAAGGGACAGGTCCACGAGCAGTACTTC
CDR3aa: CASSVAPKGQVHEQYF
j_gene: TRBJ2-7
v_gene: TRBV9
d_gene: TRBD1
abundance: NA

CDR3nt: TGCGCCAGCAGCTTGGTTGCAGCGGTGGAGACCCAGTACTTC
CDR3aa: CASSLVAAVETQYF
j_gene: TRBJ2-5
v_gene: TRBV5-1
d_gene: NA
abundance: NA

CDR3nt: TGTGCCAGCAGTGGCGGAAGCTCCTACAATGAGCAGTTCTTC
CDR3aa: CASSGGSSYNEQFF
j_gene: TRBJ2-1
v_gene: TRBV7-9
d_gene: NA
abundance: NA

CDR3nt: TGTGCCAGCTCACCTAGAAGCAATGAGCAGTTCTTC
CDR3aa: CASSPRSNEQFF
j_gene: TRBJ2-1
v_gene: TRBV18
d_gene: NA
abundance: NA

CDR3nt: TGTGCCAGCAGTTACGCTAGGGCAGACTATGGCTACACCTTC
CDR3aa: CASSYARADYGYTF
j_gene: TRBJ1-2
v_gene: TRBV6-5
d_gene: NA
abundance: NA

CDR3nt: TGTGCCAGTAGTATAGGCCGGGACAGGGGATATACGCAGTATTTT
CDR3aa: CASSIGRDRGYTQYF
j_gene: TRBJ2-3
v_gene: TRBV19
d_gene: TRBD1
abundance: NA

CDR3nt: TGTGCCAGCAGCTATCCCTGGGAAAAACTGTTTTTT
CDR3aa: CASSYPWEKLFF
j_gene: TRBJ1-4
v_gene: TRBV5-8
d_gene: NA
abundance: NA

CDR3nt: TGTGCCAGCAGTGGGGGACTAGCCTACGAGCAGTACTTC
CDR3aa: CASSGGLAYEQYF
j_gene: TRBJ2-7
v_gene: TRBV2
d_gene: TRBD2
abundance: once

CDR3nt: TGTGCCAGCAGTTACTCACCTACTAATGAAAAACTGTTTTTT
CDR3aa: CASSYSPTNEKLFF
j_gene: TRBJ1-4
v_gene: TRBV6-5
d_gene: NA
abundance: NA

CDR3nt: TGCGCCAGCAGCCATCGGGGACCAACAAGATACGAGCAGTACTTC
CDR3aa: CASSHRGPTRYEQYF
j_gene: TRBJ2-7
v_gene: TRBV4-1
d_gene: NA
abundance: NA

CDR3nt: TGTGCCAGCAGCTTGGTCAGGGGGCTTAGGTATGGCTACACCTTC
CDR3aa: CASSLVRGLRYGYTF
j_gene: TRBJ1-2
v_gene: TRBV5-6
d_gene: TRBD1
abundance: once

CDR3nt: TGCAGCGTTGAAGTACAGGGGACTAAAGTCAATGAGCAGTTCTTC
CDR3aa: CSVEVQGTKVNEQFF
j_gene: TRBJ2-1
v_gene: TRBV29-1
d_gene: NA
abundance: once

CDR3nt: TGTGCCAGCAGCCAAGCCTTGGGACAGGCCGGGTGGGAGCAGTACTTC
CDR3aa: CASSQALGQAGWEQYF
j_gene: TRBJ2-5
v_gene: TRBV4-2
d_gene: TRBD1
abundance: NA

CDR3nt: TGTGCCAGCAGCTTAGTACAGGGGGAAAAACTGTTTTTT
CDR3aa: CASSLVQGEKLFF
j_gene: TRBJ1-4
v_gene: TRBV7-6
d_gene: TRBD1
abundance: NA

CDR3nt: TGTGCCAGCAGCTTGGATTCCGGGAGCCCCTACAATGAGCAGTTCTTC
CDR3aa: CASSLDSGSPYNEQFF
j_gene: TRBJ2-1
v_gene: TRBV5-4
d_gene: NA
abundance: NA

CDR3nt: TGCGCCAGCTCTAGTAGCGGGCTTTGGACTGAAGCTTTCTTT
CDR3aa: CASSSSGLWTEAFF
j_gene: TRBJ1-1
v_gene: TRBV10-1
d_gene: NA
abundance: NA